This TCR beta chain was sequenced during a study of blood T cell repertoires in COVID-19. As regards this clone: This sample also contains other DNA sequences that code for the same CDR3.

The J segment lost 9 bases and the V segment lost 3 bases, leaving 1 base of the junction unmatched. Germline V lookup: CDR1 LNHDA, CDR2 SQIVND (reference sequence). CDR3 length: 13 amino acids. Repertoires were generated with immunoSEQ multiplex PCR, while TCRdb's copy carries only in-frame clones and drops some. Altogether around 170,000 clones are present, almost 85% being singletons, with the ten largest covering 11% to 15%. Sequences were obtained from peripheral blood. This clonotype was obtained from a man aged 18 to 29 with active or convalescent COVID-19. V usage is TRBV19 and J usage is TRBJ1-6; 8 nucleotides align to TRBD1. CDR3 nucleotide sequence: TGTGCCAGTAGTATCGACAGGGGTTCACCCCTCCACTTT. This sequence encodes CASSIDRGSPLHF.